This passage covers 7 T cell receptor beta chains from one sample sequenced in a study of vaccination effects on CD4 cells after COVID-19. Repertoires were generated with immunoSEQ multiplex PCR, while TCRdb's copy carries only in-frame clones and drops some. The table lists about 45,000 clones, approximately 77% of them singletons. Culture proceeded for 9 to 11 days, and CD4+ T cells were then isolated. Every participant took two doses of the BNT162b2 or mRNA-1273 vaccine. These receptors lack a known antigen. The sequencing used CD4+ T cells from PBMCs cultured without peptide, collected after COVID-19 vaccination. Every receptor here comes from a human donor who received a COVID-19 vaccine.

This chain connects TRBV2 to TRBJ1-1; 7 bases align to TRBD1. Germline loops: CDR1 SNHLY, CDR2 FYNNEI. Trimming removed 6 bases from V and 4 bases from J; junction bases left unmatched: 8. The length of the CDR3 is 14 residues. The CDR3 region is CASRKGAQITEAFF. DNA for the CDR3: TGTGCCAGCAGAAAGGGGGCGCAGATCACTGAAGCTTTCTTT.

The chain couples TRBV4-1 to TRBJ2-7; D tentatively fits TRBD1 or TRBD2 (5 bases each). CDR3 length: 17 amino acids. V was pared by 2 bases and J by 2 bases, with 19 bases between. Per the germline V gene, CDR1 is MGHRA and CDR2 is YSYEKL. The CDR3 coding sequence is TGCGCCAGCAGCCAATCAGCATGGGGGTATGGAACCTACGAGCAGTACTTC. Its translation: CASSQSAWGYGTYEQYF.

The chain uses TRBV20-1 and TRBJ1-4; TRBD1 might be the D (6 bases). CDR1 is DFQATT and CDR2 is SNEGSKA in the germline V gene (reference sequence). Trimming took off 3 bases at V and 1 base at J, with 21 bases between the two ends. This CDR3 is built from 18 residues. DNA for the CDR3: TGCAGTGCTAGTACCGACGGGGGCGCGGCACGAACTAATGAAAAACTGTTTTTT. Protein sequence: CSASTDGGAARTNEKLFF.

The CDR3 loop is CASNNQGTYEAFF. Here the CDR3 DNA reads TGTGCCAGTAATAATCAGGGAACCTACGAAGCTTTCTTT. The chain carries TRBV19 and TRBJ1-1, with a tentative D call TRBD1 (5 bases). Looked up from germline, CDR1 is LNHDA and CDR2 is SQIVND (reference sequence). The CDR3 runs 13 residues. Trimming pared 7 bases from V and 8 bases from J, leaving 17 bases between.

The chain joins TRBV6-5 to TRBJ1-3; D might be TRBD1 (6 bases). The CDR3 is made up of 15 amino acids. The V gene lost 0 bases and the J gene lost 4 bases, with 10 bases spanning the gap. Germline lookup yields CDR1 MNHEY and CDR2 SVGAGI. For the CDR3, the DNA is TGTGCCAGCAGTTACTCCCATGGGGGCGGAAACACCATATATTTT. This translates into CASSYSHGGGNTIYF.

The genes are TRBV6-5 and TRBJ1-5; 7 nucleotides line up with TRBD1. This CDR3 contains 14 residues. Looked up from germline, CDR1 is MNHEY and CDR2 is SVGAGI. Unmatched junction bases numbered 5, after V lost 7 bases and J lost 2 bases. The CDR3 protein is CASTRGQGNQPQHF. CDR3 DNA sequence: TGTGCCAGCACCCGCGGACAGGGCAATCAGCCCCAGCATTTT.

This clone has just a few counts. The chain employs TRBV4-1 and TRBJ1-3; D is undetermined. The CDR3 is made up of 13 amino acids. V was pared by 5 bases and J by 0 bases, with 5 bases between. Per the germline V gene, CDR1 is MGHRA and CDR2 is YSYEKL. DNA of the CDR3: TGCGCCAGCAGCGACCTCTCTGGAAACACCATATATTTT. Translation gives CASSDLSGNTIYF.